This entry concerns a single T cell receptor beta chain. What it binds is not known. This sample was included in a study of T cell clonality in common variable immunodeficiency. Study-wide results and caveats: What drives increased CVID clonality needs T cell subpopulation sequencing. Compared with healthy controls, CVID subjects showed increased TCRbeta clonality, mostly in about a third. Fewer TCRbeta clones were shared among CVID subjects than controls. Fewer deletions and N-nucleotide insertions were reportedly seen in common variable immunodeficiency TCR beta sequences.

Sequenced by immunoSEQ multiplex PCR; TCRdb stores in-frame clones only, minus some. The repertoire consists of fewer than 30,000 clones, none detected only once. Diagnosis required reduced IgG, IgA and/or IgM with specific antibody deficiency. The sequence was obtained from a human donor with common variable immunodeficiency. The sequencing sample was made of peripheral blood mononuclear cells.

CDR3 DNA (partial): TGTGCCAGCAGCTTAGCCCAGGGAATAACCTACGAG. Its translation: CASSLAQGITYE. The whole CDR3 protein reads CASSLAQGITYEQYF. This sequence joins TRBV7-9 and TRBJ2-7; TRBD1 is a possible D gene (5 bases). The CDR3 end falls 3 residues outside the read, so it is completed with the germline J gene. The CDR3 runs to 15 residues. V lost 0 bases and J 2 bases, leaving 11 bases between the germline ends. Germline V gene lookup returns CDR1 SEHNR and CDR2 FQNEAQ (reference sequence). The whole variable domain, remainder taken from reference TRBV7-9 and TRBJ2-7, is DTGVSQNPRHKITKRGQNVTFRCDPISEHNRLYWYRQTLGQGPEFLTYFQNEAQLEKSRLLSDRFSAERPKGSFSTLEIQRTEQGDSAMYLCASSLAQGITYEQYFGPGTRLTVT.